This T cell receptor (beta chain) was identified in a study of Ad26.COV2.S vaccination and SARS-CoV-2 variants. The CDR3 loop spans 13 amino acids. Germline CDR1 is MNHEY and CDR2 is SMNVEV (reference sequence). V was trimmed by 6 bases and J by 0 bases, leaving 6 bases between them. TCRdb's table, derived via immunoSEQ multiplex PCR, lists solely in-frame clones and lacks some. The data contain hundreds of thousands of clones, roughly 90% of them singletons. Stated treatment: around 19 received Ad26.COV2.S at low or high dose, single or two shots; five or six received placebo; per-sample allocation not given. Samples came from day 63 after the first vaccine or placebo injection.

The clonotype comes from a person between 18 and 65 years old who received the Ad26.COV2.S COVID-19 vaccine or a placebo. Sample: peripheral blood, taken in a trial of Ad26.COV2.S vaccine versus placebo. V usage is TRBV27 and J usage is TRBJ1-3; D remains unclear. CDR3 bases: TGTGCCAGCAGCCCGATCTCTGGAAACACCATATATTTT. It codes for CASSPISGNTIYF.